This T cell receptor (beta chain) is drawn from a study of cytomegalovirus exposure and HLA in healthy donors. General study results and limits: A highly shared variant cluster was judged a likely technical artifact. By a later analysis, the bulk of CMV-associated TCR beta chains appeared HLA-restricted. Several of the most significant clusters appeared linked to common viral pathogens, based on a later analysis.

This PCR relied on a set of 60 Vbeta primers and 13 Jbeta primers. Per the authors' pipeline: Roughly 10 million shared chains were among 65 million to 85 million unique TCR beta chains counted in a later analysis. Repertoires were generated with immunoSEQ multiplex PCR, while TCRdb's copy carries only in-frame clones and drops some. The V and J calls and clone size come from that table; D and trimming were worked out from the DNA. In the table there are about 120,000 clones, 8.5% to 10% of which are singletons. The CDR3 length is 16 residues. The germline V gene has CDR1 MGHDK and CDR2 SYGVNS. V lost 2 bases and J 5 bases, leaving 15 bases between the germline ends. In regard to this clone: The antigen remains undetermined.

This receptor was obtained from a man between 25 and 39 years old in good health and CMV-seronegative. Input material: PBMCs. The chain recombines TRBV25-1 with TRBJ2-2; TRBD1 is a possible D gene (5 bases). CDR3 coding DNA: TGTGCCAGCAGTGAAACATCAGGGTTTCGAACCGGGGAGCTGTTTTTT. It is translated as CASSETSGFRTGELFF.